Reported below is one T cell receptor (beta chain). The antigen remains undetermined. The CDR3 loop spans 15 amino acids. V was clipped by 0 bases and J by 6 bases; unmatched bases: 5. The germline V gene has CDR1 SNHLY and CDR2 FYNNEI. These data come from a study of CD8 T cells in ankylosing spondylitis. Study-wide findings and caveats: Ankylosing spondylitis blood appeared to carry a characteristic TCR beta motif of roughly 8 highly homologous variants. Disease-linked clones were CD8+ and relatively rare in peripheral blood. Certain motif variants had earlier been reported in reactive arthritis synovial fluid and blood.

Making the TCR beta libraries involved quantitative 5'-RACE with molecular barcodes. TCRdb recomputed calls from the 5' RACE reads with MiXCR, one row per CDR3 protein. The table lists a few hundred thousand distinct CDR3 sequences, approximately 20% of them singletons. The chain joins TRBV2 to TRBJ1-5; 7 bases fit TRBD1. What was sequenced was blood, either unsorted or a sorted T cell fraction (not recorded which). The TCR originated in a male donor with ankylosing spondylitis. The DNA for the CDR3 is TGTGCCAGCAGTGAAGCGCAGGGGGGAGGTCAGCCCCAGCATTTT. Translated: CASSEAQGGGQPQHF.